This T cell receptor beta chain was sequenced for a study of T cells of healthy individuals. This clonotype occurred many times. This CDR3 comprises 16 residues. V lost 7 bases, J lost 8 bases, and 26 bases lay in between. Germline CDR1 reads MNHNY; CDR2 reads SVGAGI (reference sequence). One entry per CDR3 protein results from TCRdb running MiXCR on the 5' RACE reads. The repertoire holds around 63,000 distinct CDR3 sequences, with around 15% as singletons. The gene calls are TRBV6-6 and TRBJ1-2; D is possibly TRBD1 (5 bases). This clonotype was obtained from a human donor in good health. The CDR3 here is CASTPKTTGTSRGYTF. The CDR3 bases are TGTGCCAGCACCCCAAAGACAACCGGGACGTCGAGGGGCTACACCTTC.